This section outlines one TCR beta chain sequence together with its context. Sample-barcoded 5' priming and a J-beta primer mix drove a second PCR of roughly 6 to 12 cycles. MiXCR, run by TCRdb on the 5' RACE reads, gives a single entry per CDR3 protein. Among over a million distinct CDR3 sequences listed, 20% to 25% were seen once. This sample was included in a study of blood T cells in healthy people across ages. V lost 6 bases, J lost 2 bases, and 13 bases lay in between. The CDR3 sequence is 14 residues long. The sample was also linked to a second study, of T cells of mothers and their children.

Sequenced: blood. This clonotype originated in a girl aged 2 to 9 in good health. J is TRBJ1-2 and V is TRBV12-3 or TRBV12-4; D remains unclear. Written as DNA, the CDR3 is TGTGCCAGCAGCCTTTCGGTGCCCAACTATGGCTACACCTTC. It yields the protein CASSLSVPNYGYTF.